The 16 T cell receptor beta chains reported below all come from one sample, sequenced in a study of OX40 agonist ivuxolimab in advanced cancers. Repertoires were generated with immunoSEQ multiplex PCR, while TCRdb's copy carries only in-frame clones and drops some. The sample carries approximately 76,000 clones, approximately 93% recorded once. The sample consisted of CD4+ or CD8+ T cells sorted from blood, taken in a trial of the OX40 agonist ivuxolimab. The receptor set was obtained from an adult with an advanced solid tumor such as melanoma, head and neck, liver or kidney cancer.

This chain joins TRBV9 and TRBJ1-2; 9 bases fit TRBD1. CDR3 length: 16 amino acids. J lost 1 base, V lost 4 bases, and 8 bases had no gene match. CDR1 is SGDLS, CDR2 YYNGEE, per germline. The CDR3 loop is CASSPRDRVLNYGYTF. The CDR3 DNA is TGTGCCAGCAGCCCCCGGGACAGGGTACTTAACTATGGCTACACCTTC.

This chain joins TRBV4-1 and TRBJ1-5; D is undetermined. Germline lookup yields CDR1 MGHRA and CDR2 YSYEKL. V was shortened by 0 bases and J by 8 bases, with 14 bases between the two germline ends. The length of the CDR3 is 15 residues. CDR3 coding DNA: TGCGCCAGCAGCCAAGAAAATCTCGGTTGGGAGCCCCAGCATTTT. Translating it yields CASSQENLGWEPQHF.

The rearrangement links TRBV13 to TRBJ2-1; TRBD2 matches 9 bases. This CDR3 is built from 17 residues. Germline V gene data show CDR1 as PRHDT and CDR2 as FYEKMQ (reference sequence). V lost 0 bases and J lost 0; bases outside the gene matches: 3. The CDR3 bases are TGTGCCAGCAGCTTAGGCTCTAGCGGGATCTCCTACAATGAGCAGTTCTTC. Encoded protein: CASSLGSSGISYNEQFF. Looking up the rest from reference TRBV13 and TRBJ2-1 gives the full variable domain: AAGVIQSPRHLIKEKRETATLKCYPIPRHDTVYWYQQGPGQDPQFLISFYEKMQSDKGSIPDRFSAQQFSDYHSELNMSSLELGDSALYFCASSLGSSGISYNEQFFGPGTRLTVL.

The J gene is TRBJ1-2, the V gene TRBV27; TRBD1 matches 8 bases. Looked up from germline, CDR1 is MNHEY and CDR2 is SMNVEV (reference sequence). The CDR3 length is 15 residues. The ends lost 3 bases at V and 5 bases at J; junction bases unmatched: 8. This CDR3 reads CASSFYQGARYGYTF. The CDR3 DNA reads TGTGCCAGCAGTTTTTACCAGGGGGCACGTTATGGCTACACCTTC.

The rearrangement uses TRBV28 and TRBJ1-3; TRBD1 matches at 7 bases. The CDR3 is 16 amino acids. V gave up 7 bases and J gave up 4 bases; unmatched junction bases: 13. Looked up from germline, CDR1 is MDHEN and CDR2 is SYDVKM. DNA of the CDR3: TGTGCCAGCACCCGGGACCTAGGGGGCGGGGGAAACACCATATATTTT. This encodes CASTRDLGGGGNTIYF.

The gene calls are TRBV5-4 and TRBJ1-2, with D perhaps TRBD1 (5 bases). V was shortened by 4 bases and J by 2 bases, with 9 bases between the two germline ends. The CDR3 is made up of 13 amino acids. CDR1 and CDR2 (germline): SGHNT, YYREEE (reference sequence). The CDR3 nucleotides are TGTGCCAGCAGCCTCGGGGGAAACTATGGCTACACCTTC. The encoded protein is CASSLGGNYGYTF.

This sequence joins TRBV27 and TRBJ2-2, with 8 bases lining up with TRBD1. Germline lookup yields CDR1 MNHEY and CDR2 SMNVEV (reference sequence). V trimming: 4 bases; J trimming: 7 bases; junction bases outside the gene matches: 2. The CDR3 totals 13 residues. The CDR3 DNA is TGTGCCAGCAGTTACGGACAGGGCGGGGAGCTGTTTTTT. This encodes CASSYGQGGELFF.

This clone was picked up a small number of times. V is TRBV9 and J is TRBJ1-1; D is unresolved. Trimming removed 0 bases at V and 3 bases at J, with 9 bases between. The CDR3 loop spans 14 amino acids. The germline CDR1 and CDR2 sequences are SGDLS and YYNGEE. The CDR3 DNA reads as TGTGCCAGCAGCGTAGTTGCCGCTTACACTGAAGCTTTCTTT. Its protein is CASSVVAAYTEAFF.

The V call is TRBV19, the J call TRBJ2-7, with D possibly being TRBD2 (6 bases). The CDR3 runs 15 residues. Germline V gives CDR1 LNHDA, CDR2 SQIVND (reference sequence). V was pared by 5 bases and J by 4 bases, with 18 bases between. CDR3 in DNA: TGTGCCAGTAGTCTAACACTAGCTTTGTCTTACGAGCAGTACTTC. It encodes CASSLTLALSYEQYF.

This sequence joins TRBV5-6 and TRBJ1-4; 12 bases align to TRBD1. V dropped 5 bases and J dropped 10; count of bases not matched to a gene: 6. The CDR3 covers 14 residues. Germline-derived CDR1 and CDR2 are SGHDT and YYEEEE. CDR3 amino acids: CASSPGTGGRKLFF. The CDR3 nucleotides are TGTGCCAGCAGTCCCGGGACAGGGGGCCGAAAACTGTTTTTT.

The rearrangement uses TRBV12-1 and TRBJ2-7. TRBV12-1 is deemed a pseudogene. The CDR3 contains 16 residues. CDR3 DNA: TGTGCCAGCAGCTTCACTCGTAGGACGGCCTCCTACGAGCAGTACTTC. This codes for CASSFTRRTASYEQYF.

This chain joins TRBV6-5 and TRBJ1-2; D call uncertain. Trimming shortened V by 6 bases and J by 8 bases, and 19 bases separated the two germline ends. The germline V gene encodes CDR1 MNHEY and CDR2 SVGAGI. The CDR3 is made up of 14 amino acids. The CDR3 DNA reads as TGTGCCAGCAGGGACTTTGCTGGGGTGGGAGGCTACACCTTC. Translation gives CASRDFAGVGGYTF.

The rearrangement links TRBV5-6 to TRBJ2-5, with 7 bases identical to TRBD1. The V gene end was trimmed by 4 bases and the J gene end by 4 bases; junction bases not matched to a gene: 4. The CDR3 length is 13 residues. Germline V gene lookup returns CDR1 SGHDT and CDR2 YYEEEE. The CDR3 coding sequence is TGTGCCAGCAGCCCCAGGGGGTTAGAGACCCAGTACTTC. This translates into CASSPRGLETQYF. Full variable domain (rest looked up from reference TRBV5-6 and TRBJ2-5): DAGVTQSPTHLIKTRGQQVTLRCSPKSGHDTVSWYQQALGQGPQFIFQYYEEEERQRGNFPDRFSGHQFPNYSSELNVNALLLGDSALYLCASSPRGLETQYFGPGTRLLVL.

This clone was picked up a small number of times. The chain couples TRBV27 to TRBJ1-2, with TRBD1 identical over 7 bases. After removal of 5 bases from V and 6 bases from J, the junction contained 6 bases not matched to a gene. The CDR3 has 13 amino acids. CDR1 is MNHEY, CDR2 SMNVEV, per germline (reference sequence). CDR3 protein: CASSPTGLNGYTF. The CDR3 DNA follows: TGTGCCAGCAGTCCGACAGGGTTGAATGGCTACACCTTC.

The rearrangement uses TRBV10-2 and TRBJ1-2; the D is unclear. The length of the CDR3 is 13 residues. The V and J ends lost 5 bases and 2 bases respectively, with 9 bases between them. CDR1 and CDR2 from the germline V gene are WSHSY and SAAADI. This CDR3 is CASSSAGNYGYTF. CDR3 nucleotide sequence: TGCGCCAGCAGTTCGGCGGGAAACTATGGCTACACCTTC.

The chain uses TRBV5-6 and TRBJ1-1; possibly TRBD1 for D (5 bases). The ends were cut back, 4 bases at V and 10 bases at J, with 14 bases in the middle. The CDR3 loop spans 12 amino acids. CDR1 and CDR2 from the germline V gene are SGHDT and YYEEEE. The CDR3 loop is CASSPTRAGAFF. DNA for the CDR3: TGTGCCAGCAGCCCTACCAGGGCTGGAGCTTTCTTT.